This record concerns one TCR beta chain sequence. As yet, its antigen is unknown. This record belongs to a study of vaccination and CD4 T cells after COVID-19. About the research overall: Convalescent cases consisted of six males and four females, of whom two were Hispanic. A CEFX pool, an HIV-1 Nef pool, or else no peptide went into the control cultures.

An Oncomine TCR Beta short-read assay was used to sequence the DNA from cultured CD4+ T cells. In TCRdb, the PCR reads were re-called with MiXCR into one record per CDR3 protein. Among about 21,000 distinct CDR3 sequences, over 20% were seen once, and the ten largest hold around 9.9%. The treatment here: approximately 11-day PBMC culture with coronavirus spike peptide pools or control peptides (ViraFEST assay). Culture of a few million PBMCs per well took place with around 10 IU/ml IL-2 and roughly 9.5 ug/ml peptide pools. Trimming removed 7 bases at V and 7 bases at J, with 16 bases between. This CDR3 contains 13 residues.

Sequencing was carried out using cultured CD4+ T cells from blood. This chain joins TRBV12-3 or TRBV12-4 and TRBJ1-1; a weak D match, TRBD1 (5 bases). The source of this sequence is a human donor with COVID-19. The CDR3 protein is CASTAGTPDEAFF. Here the CDR3 DNA reads TGTGCCAGCACCGCCGGGACCCCAGATGAAGCTTTCTTT.